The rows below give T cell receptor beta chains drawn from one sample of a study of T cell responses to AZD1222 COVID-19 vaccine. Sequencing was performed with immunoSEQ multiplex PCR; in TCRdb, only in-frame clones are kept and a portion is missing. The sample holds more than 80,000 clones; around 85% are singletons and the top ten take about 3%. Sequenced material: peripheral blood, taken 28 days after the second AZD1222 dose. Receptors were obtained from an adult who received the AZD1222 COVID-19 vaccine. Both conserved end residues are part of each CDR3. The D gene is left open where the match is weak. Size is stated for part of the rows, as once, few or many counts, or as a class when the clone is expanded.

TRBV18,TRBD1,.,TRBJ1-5,CASSPLPRGANQPQHF,TGTGCCAGCTCACCACTTCCCAGGGGGGCCAATCAGCCCCAGCATTTT
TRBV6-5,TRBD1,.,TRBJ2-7,CASSPGQGVYEQYF,TGTGCCAGCAGCCCGGGACAGGGGGTGTACGAGCAGTACTTC
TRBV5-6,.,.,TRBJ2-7,CASSHGSKSYEQYF,TGTGCCAGCAGCCACGGGAGCAAGTCCTACGAGCAGTACTTC
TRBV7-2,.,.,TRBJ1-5,CASSLASGPQHF,TGTGCCAGCAGCCTAGCTAGTGGGCCCCAGCATTTT
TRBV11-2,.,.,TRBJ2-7,CASSLAGVSYEQYF,TGTGCCAGCAGCTTAGCCGGGGTCTCCTACGAGCAGTACTTC
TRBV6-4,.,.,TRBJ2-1,CASTHGGAPYNEQFF,TGTGCCAGCACCCATGGGGGGGCCCCCTACAATGAGCAGTTCTTC
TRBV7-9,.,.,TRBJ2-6,CASSLGLPSSGANVLTF,TGTGCCAGCAGCTTGGGGCTTCCGAGCTCTGGGGCCAACGTCCTGACTTTC
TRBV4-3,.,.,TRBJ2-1,CASSQDRGVAYNEQFF,TGCGCCAGCAGCCAAGATCGAGGCGTCGCCTACAATGAGCAGTTCTTC
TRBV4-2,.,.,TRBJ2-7,CASSQSLDEQYF,TGTGCCAGCAGCCAATCCCTCGACGAGCAGTACTTC
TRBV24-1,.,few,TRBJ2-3,CATSGVGDTQYF,TGTGCCACCAGTGGAGTAGGGGATACGCAGTATTTT
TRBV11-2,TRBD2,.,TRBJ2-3,CASSPSAGATDTQYF,TGTGCCAGCAGCCCGAGTGCGGGAGCCACAGATACGCAGTATTTT
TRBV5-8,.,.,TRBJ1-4,CASSLMGARATNEKLFF,TGTGCCAGCAGCTTGATGGGGGCGCGGGCTACTAATGAAAAACTGTTTTTT
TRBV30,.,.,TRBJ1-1,CAWTPVREAFF,TGTGCCTGGACCCCTGTAAGGGAAGCTTTCTTT
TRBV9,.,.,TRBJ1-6,CASSAGARGGSDNSPLHF,TGTGCCAGCAGCGCCGGAGCGAGAGGGGGGTCCGATAATTCACCCCTCCACTTT
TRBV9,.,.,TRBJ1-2,CASSVDPTEYGYTF,TGTGCCAGCAGCGTAGACCCCACAGAGTATGGCTACACCTTC
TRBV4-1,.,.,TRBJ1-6,CASSPRTDNSPLHF,TGCGCCAGCAGCCCTCGGACAGATAATTCACCCCTCCACTTT
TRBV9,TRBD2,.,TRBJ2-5,CASTDETSGMGRQYF,TGTGCCAGTACCGACGAGACTAGCGGGATGGGGAGGCAGTACTTC
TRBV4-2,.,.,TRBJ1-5,CASSQTLGQNQPQHF,TGTGCCAGCAGCCAAACACTCGGGCAGAATCAGCCCCAGCATTTT
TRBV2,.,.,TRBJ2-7,CASNSISYEQYF,TGTGCCAGTAACAGCATCTCCTACGAGCAGTACTTC
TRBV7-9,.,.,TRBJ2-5,CASSQTGETQYF,TGTGCCAGCAGCCAAACTGGAGAGACCCAGTACTTC
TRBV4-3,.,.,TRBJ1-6,CASSPDSSYNSPLHF,TGCGCCAGCAGCCCGGACTCGTCCTATAATTCACCCCTCCACTTT
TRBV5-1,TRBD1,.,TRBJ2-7,CASSTGQGHNEQYF,TGCGCCAGCAGCACGGGACAGGGCCACAACGAGCAGTACTTC
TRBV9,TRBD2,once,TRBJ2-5,CASSDYSGRGLQETQYF,TGTGCCAGCAGCGACTATAGCGGGAGGGGACTCCAAGAGACCCAGTACTTC
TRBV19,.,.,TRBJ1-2,CASTPGTTNYGYTF,TGTGCCAGTACCCCAGGGACAACTAACTATGGCTACACCTTC
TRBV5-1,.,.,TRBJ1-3,CASSRTGTNGNTIYF,TGCGCCAGCAGCAGAACCGGGACTAATGGAAACACCATATATTTT
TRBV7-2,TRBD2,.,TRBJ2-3,CASSTRTSGIGGGDTQYF,TGTGCCAGCAGCACTCGGACTAGCGGGATAGGTGGCGGCGATACGCAGTATTTT
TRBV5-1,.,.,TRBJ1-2,CASSLGESRGYTF,TGCGCCAGCAGCTTGGGTGAGTCTCGAGGCTACACCTTC
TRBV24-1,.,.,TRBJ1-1,CATSGQGNTEAFF,TGTGCCACCAGTGGGCAGGGGAACACTGAAGCTTTCTTT
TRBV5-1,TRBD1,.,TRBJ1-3,CASSPGTGTGNTIYF,TGCGCCAGCAGCCCCGGGACAGGGACTGGAAACACCATATATTTT
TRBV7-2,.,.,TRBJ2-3,CASSLIGGPSTDTQYF,TGTGCCAGCAGCTTAATCGGGGGGCCTAGCACAGATACGCAGTATTTT
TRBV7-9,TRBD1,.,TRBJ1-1,CASSSSTGGYTEAFF,TGTGCCAGCAGCTCCTCGACAGGGGGGTATACTGAAGCTTTCTTT
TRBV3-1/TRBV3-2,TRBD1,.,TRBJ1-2,CASSLDRGQRNGYTF,TGTGCCAGCAGCCTTGACAGGGGGCAAAGGAATGGCTACACCTTC
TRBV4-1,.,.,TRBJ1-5,CASSPPDSNQPQHF,TGCGCCAGCAGCCCACCTGATAGCAATCAGCCCCAGCATTTT
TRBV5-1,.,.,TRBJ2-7,CASSPSYYEQYF,TGCGCCAGCAGCCCCTCCTACTACGAGCAGTACTTC
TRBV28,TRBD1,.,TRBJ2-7,CASSSTPGQGIEQYF,TGTGCCAGCAGCTCCACCCCCGGACAGGGGATCGAGCAGTACTTC
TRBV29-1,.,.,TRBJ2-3,CSVDSQSTDTQYF,TGCAGCGTTGATAGTCAGAGCACAGATACGCAGTATTTT
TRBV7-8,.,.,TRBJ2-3,CASSPRVTDTQYF,TGTGCCAGCAGCCCGAGGGTCACAGATACGCAGTATTTT
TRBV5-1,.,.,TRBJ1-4,CASSASGTDDEKLFF,TGCGCCAGCAGCGCCTCCGGCACGGATGATGAAAAACTGTTTTTT
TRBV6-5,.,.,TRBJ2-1,CASRSGTAGVNEQFF,TGTGCCAGCAGATCCGGGACTGCAGGTGTCAATGAGCAGTTCTTC
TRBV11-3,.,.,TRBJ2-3,CASSPESTDTQYF,TGTGCCAGCAGCCCGGAGAGCACAGATACGCAGTATTTT